The rows below give T cell receptor beta chains drawn from one sample of a study of response to subunit inactivated influenza vaccine. MiXCR was run by TCRdb on the RT-PCR reads, yielding one entry per CDR3 protein. Seen here are approximately 490,000 distinct CDR3 sequences, more than 7% observed once, and the top ten hold 13%. Sample: PBMCs from blood, taken less than 30 months after vaccination. These receptors came from a man between 50 and 70 years old who received an inactivated influenza vaccine. Both conserved end residues are part of each CDR3. D genes are given only for firm matches. Clone sizes are given selectively: once, few, many, or a class where the clone is expanded.

V gene,D gene,J gene,clone size,CDR3 protein,CDR3 DNA
TRBV3-1,.,TRBJ1-2,few,CASSQDSYGNGYGYTF,TGTGCCAGCAGCCAAGATTCATACGGGAATGGGTATGGCTACACCTTC
TRBV7-6,TRBD2,TRBJ2-5,few,CASSLQQRGYQETQYF,TGTGCCAGCAGCTTACAGCAGCGGGGGTACCAAGAGACCCAGTACTTC
TRBV12-3/TRBV12-4,.,TRBJ2-6,.,CASKIAGANVLTF,TGTGCCAGCAAAATAGCTGGGGCCAACGTCCTGACTTTC
TRBV11-2,.,TRBJ1-4,.,CASSYGQSATNEKLFF,TGTGCCAGCAGCTACGGACAGAGTGCAACTAATGAAAAACTGTTTTTT
TRBV12-5,TRBD2,TRBJ2-1,.,CASGLVLAGRSYNEQFF,TGTGCTAGTGGTTTGGTGCTAGCGGGGCGATCCTACAATGAGCAGTTCTTC
TRBV5-1,.,TRBJ1-1,.,CASSNVWPRNTEAFF,TGCGCCAGCAGTAATGTTTGGCCTCGGAACACTGAAGCTTTCTTT
TRBV27,.,TRBJ2-7,.,CASTIYEQYF,TGTGCCAGCACCATCTACGAGCAGTACTTC
TRBV7-2,TRBD2,TRBJ2-5,few,CASSLVGSGVQETQYF,TGTGCCAGCAGCTTAGTTGGTAGCGGGGTGCAAGAGACCCAGTACTTC
TRBV4-3,TRBD1,TRBJ2-4,few,CASSQLPGQGANIQYF,TGCGCCAGCAGCCAACTTCCGGGACAGGGGGCAAACATTCAGTACTTC
TRBV20-1,.,TRBJ1-4,few,CSASSWGSREKLFF,TGCAGTGCCAGCTCGTGGGGTTCGAGGGAAAAACTGTTTTTT